One and the same sample provided the 29 T cell receptor beta chains below, sequenced in a study of blood T cell repertoires in COVID-19. TCRdb's copy holds only in-frame clones and misses some; the assay was immunoSEQ multiplex PCR. This table holds a few hundred thousand clones, roughly 90% found once. Sequencing input: peripheral blood. These receptors came from a man aged 18 to 30 who had recovered from COVID-19.

The chain combines TRBV7-8 with TRBJ2-1; 9 bases agree with TRBD2. Germline trimming cut 3 bases from V and 8 bases from J; bases unmatched to any gene: 11. The CDR3 spans 16 residues. Germline CDR1 and CDR2: SGHVS and FQNEAQ. DNA of the CDR3: TGTGCCAGCAGCTTTTGGCGGGGGGGCCTAGTAGATGAGCAGTTCTTC. Its protein is CASSFWRGGLVDEQFF.

A few counts support this clone. This chain uses TRBV27 with TRBJ2-2; TRBD1 might be the D (6 bases). V gave up 5 bases and J gave up 1 base, with 8 bases separating them. Germline-derived CDR1 and CDR2 are MNHEY and SMNVEV (reference sequence). The CDR3 loop spans 14 amino acids. The CDR3 here is CASSRTENTGELFF. The CDR3 nucleotides read TGTGCCAGCAGTAGGACAGAGAACACCGGGGAGCTGTTTTTT.

The chain employs TRBV2 and TRBJ1-4; D gene ambiguous. Germline V gene sequence: CDR1 SNHLY, CDR2 FYNNEI. The germline V and J ends were trimmed by 8 bases and 5 bases, with 12 bases remaining between them. The CDR3 has 13 amino acids. For the CDR3, the DNA is TGTGCCAGCCGGACGGGAGGAAATGAAAAACTGTTTTTT. This encodes CASRTGGNEKLFF.

The chain is built from TRBV19 and TRBJ2-7, with TRBD2 matching over 10 bases. Trimming cost V 6 bases and J 1 base; bases outside gene matches: 12. The germline CDR1 and CDR2 sequences are LNHDA and SQIVND (reference sequence). The CDR3 length is 17 residues. In nucleotides, the CDR3 is TGTGCCAGTAGCCTATCGACTAGCGGGCTATCATCCTACGAGCAGTACTTC. This gives the protein CASSLSTSGLSSYEQYF.

The chain joins TRBV27 to TRBJ2-2; a weak D match, TRBD2 (6 bases). The CDR3 sequence is 14 residues long. Germline CDR1 reads MNHEY; CDR2 reads SMNVEV (reference sequence). V dropped 6 bases and J dropped 6 bases, with 14 bases sitting between them. This CDR3 is CASSGGRPSGELFF. The CDR3 DNA is TGTGCCAGCAGCGGAGGGAGGCCATCCGGGGAGCTGTTTTTT.

The rearrangement links TRBV4-3 to TRBJ1-2; D gene ambiguous. Trimming stripped 1 base from V and 0 bases from J, with 6 bases between. CDR1 is LGHNA and CDR2 is YSLEER in the germline V gene. This CDR3 region has 14 residues. The CDR3 is CASSQGPANYGYTF. CDR3 in DNA: TGCGCCAGCAGCCAAGGGCCTGCTAACTATGGCTACACCTTC.

Only a few counts were recorded for this clone. The chain links TRBV29-1 to TRBJ2-1, with 12 bases lining up with TRBD2. The CDR3 extends over 14 amino acids. Per germline, CDR1 SQVTM and CDR2 ANQGSEA. V gave up 4 bases and J gave up 6 bases; unmatched junction bases: 4. This CDR3 reads CSVVPSGRANEQFF. In nucleotides, the CDR3 is TGCAGCGTTGTCCCTAGCGGGAGGGCCAATGAGCAGTTCTTC.

A single count supports this clone. This chain uses TRBV3-1 (or the pseudogene TRBV3-2) with TRBJ2-1; no clear D. Germline-derived CDR1 and CDR2 are LGHDT and YNNKEL (reference sequence). The CDR3 covers 13 residues. V gave up 1 base and J gave up 7 bases, with 8 bases separating them. DNA for the CDR3: TGTGCCAGCAGCCAAGTTGGAGAGAATGAGCAGTTCTTC. Amino acid sequence: CASSQVGENEQFF.

The chain couples TRBV6-6 to TRBJ2-2; a weak D match, TRBD1 (8 bases). There are 16 residues in the CDR3. V was trimmed by 5 bases and J by 5 bases, leaving 18 bases between them. Germline V gene sequence: CDR1 MNHNY, CDR2 SVGAGI (reference sequence). DNA for the CDR3: TGTGCCAGCAGTACGACAGGGGAGGGGAAAACCGGGGAGCTGTTTTTT. Translating it yields CASSTTGEGKTGELFF.

This chain uses TRBV4-1 with TRBJ2-7; TRBD2 matches 11 bases. This CDR3 has 15 residues. From germline, CDR1 is MGHRA and CDR2 YSYEKL. Trimming cost V 6 bases and J 4 bases; bases outside gene matches: 8. Here the CDR3 DNA reads TGCGCCAGCAGTGAAGCGGGACTAGCGGTGTACGAGCAGTACTTC. Protein product: CASSEAGLAVYEQYF.

The V call is TRBV2, the J call TRBJ1-1, with D possibly matching TRBD1 (6 bases). The CDR3 extends over 14 amino acids. In germline, CDR1 is SNHLY, CDR2 FYNNEI. V lost 2 bases and J lost 8, with 15 bases in between. The CDR3, as DNA: TGTGCCAGCAGTGAATCTCCGACAGGACGGGAAGCTTTCTTT. Amino acid sequence: CASSESPTGREAFF.

The gene calls are TRBV5-6 and TRBJ1-6; D might be TRBD1 (6 bases). The CDR3 loop spans 16 amino acids. The germline V gene has CDR1 SGHDT and CDR2 YYEEEE. V was shortened by 3 bases and J by 5 bases, with 15 bases between the two germline ends. This chain's CDR3 is CASSYWTGTNNSPLHF. CDR3 DNA: TGTGCCAGCAGCTACTGGACCGGGACAAATAATTCACCCCTCCACTTT.

This chain connects TRBV28 to TRBJ2-7; TRBD2 matches at 9 bases. This CDR3 contains 17 residues. The J segment lost 0 bases and the V segment lost 1 base, leaving 7 bases of the junction unmatched. The germline V gene encodes CDR1 MDHEN and CDR2 SYDVKM. The CDR3 DNA sequence: TGTGCCAGCAGTTTATTGACTAGCGGCATGGGCTCCTACGAGCAGTACTTC. The encoded protein is CASSLLTSGMGSYEQYF.

The CDR3 DNA is TGTGCCAGTAGTATAGCGGGATCGTCGAGCTACGAGCAGTACTTC. Translating it yields CASSIAGSSSYEQYF. This chain links TRBV19 with TRBJ2-7; tentative D call: TRBD2 (5 bases). The CDR3 extends over 15 amino acids. CDR1 and CDR2 from the germline V gene are LNHDA and SQIVND (reference sequence). V lost 1 base and J lost 3, with 13 bases in between.

This sequence joins TRBV19 and TRBJ2-1; D possibly corresponds to TRBD2 (5 bases). The germline V gene has CDR1 LNHDA and CDR2 SQIVND (reference sequence). The CDR3 consists of 16 residues. V lost 5 bases to trimming and J lost 4 bases, with 18 bases between them. Here the CDR3 DNA reads TGTGCCAGTAGTCATATAAACCGAGGGCAGTACAATGAGCAGTTCTTC. As protein: CASSHINRGQYNEQFF. The whole variable domain, filled in from reference TRBV19 and TRBJ2-1, reads DGGITQSPKYLFRKEGQNVTLSCEQNLNHDAMYWYRQDPGQGLRLIYYSQIVNDFQKGDIAEGYSVSREKKESFPLTVTSAQKNPTAFYLCASSHINRGQYNEQFFGPGTRLTVL.

This chain connects TRBV9 to TRBJ1-1, with a tentative D call TRBD1 (5 bases). Trimming stripped 0 bases from V and 11 bases from J, with 17 bases between. Germline assignment: CDR1 SGDLS and CDR2 YYNGEE. This CDR3 region has 14 residues. The CDR3 loop reads CASSVGGQGGRAFF. The CDR3 region has the DNA TGTGCCAGCAGCGTAGGCGGACAAGGTGGACGGGCTTTCTTT.

The chain links TRBV4-1 to TRBJ1-1; TRBD1 might be the D (6 bases). The V gene lost 3 bases and the J gene lost 2 bases, with 10 bases spanning the gap. In germline, CDR1 is MGHRA, CDR2 YSYEKL. This CDR3 comprises 14 residues. The CDR3 here is CASSHQGGNTEAFF. For the CDR3, the DNA is TGCGCCAGCAGCCACCAAGGGGGAAACACTGAAGCTTTCTTT.

The V and J genes are TRBV14 and TRBJ2-1; 9 bases are shared with TRBD2. CDR1 SGHDN and CDR2 FVKESK come from the germline V gene. CDR3 length equals 16 residues. J lost 8 bases, V lost 6 bases, and 14 bases had no gene match. The chain's CDR3 is CASSRLGAGGGHEQFF. In DNA, the CDR3 is TGTGCCAGCAGTCGCCTGGGAGCGGGGGGAGGTCATGAGCAGTTCTTC.

J is TRBJ1-4 and V is TRBV2; D ambiguous. This CDR3 has 18 residues. Germline V gives CDR1 SNHLY, CDR2 FYNNEI. Between the trimmed V and J ends, which lost 4 bases and 0 bases, there was a span of 18 bases. The CDR3: CASSVWPQEPATNEKLFF. DNA for the CDR3: TGTGCCAGCAGTGTCTGGCCCCAGGAACCTGCAACTAATGAAAAACTGTTTTTT.

This chain links TRBV2 with TRBJ2-5, with 7 bases lining up with TRBD2. The CDR3 spans 14 residues. From germline, CDR1 is SNHLY and CDR2 FYNNEI. V shed 6 bases, J shed 5 bases, and the junction held 9 bases outside the gene matches. This CDR3 is CASSGGLPPETQYF. The CDR3 nucleotides read TGTGCCAGCAGCGGGGGACTACCGCCGGAGACCCAGTACTTC. Full variable domain (remainder filled in from reference TRBV2 and TRBJ2-5): EPEVTQTPSHQVTQMGQEVILRCVPISNHLYFYWYRQILGQKVEFLVSFYNNEISEKSEIFDDQFSVERPDGSNFTLKIRSTKLEDSAMYFCASSGGLPPETQYFGPGTRLLVL.

This chain connects TRBV6-5 to TRBJ2-3, with 10 nucleotides matching TRBD1. The germline V gene has CDR1 MNHEY and CDR2 SVGAGI. The V gene end was trimmed by 9 bases and the J gene end by 6 bases; junction bases not matched to a gene: 9. The CDR3 runs to 14 residues. The CDR3 coding sequence is TGTGCCAGTAGAGGGACAGGGGTTCGGGATACGCAGTATTTT. Amino acids: CASRGTGVRDTQYF.

The chain links TRBV5-1 to TRBJ2-1; 8 bases line up with TRBD2. The CDR3 has 18 amino acids. V shed 7 bases and J 5 bases; nucleotides not matched to a gene: 20. The germline gives CDR1 SGHRS, CDR2 YFSETQ. The DNA of the CDR3 is TGCGCCAGCTCCAGTTCGGGCGGGAGGCCCTCCTATCACAATGAGCAGTTCTTC. Amino acids: CASSSSGGRPSYHNEQFF.

This clone was seen only a few times. The rearrangement links TRBV12-3 or TRBV12-4 to TRBJ1-1; no definite D call. This CDR3 contains 13 residues. Trimming removed 7 bases from V and 0 bases from J, with 9 bases in between. The CDR3 loop is CASTKTLNTEAFF. The CDR3 coding sequence is TGTGCCAGCACCAAAACACTGAACACTGAAGCTTTCTTT.

The J gene is TRBJ2-3, the V gene TRBV11-2; a weak D match, TRBD1 (6 bases). The CDR3 runs to 14 residues. V gave up 2 bases and J gave up 4 bases, with 10 bases separating them. CDR1 SGHAT and CDR2 FQNNGV come from the germline V gene. The CDR3 sequence is CASSLTPGADTQYF. The CDR3 DNA is TGTGCCAGCAGCTTAACCCCAGGGGCAGATACGCAGTATTTT.

In its sample, this clone was seen a few times. The chain recombines TRBV11-2 with TRBJ2-7; 7 positions agree with TRBD2. The CDR3 length is 15 residues. Germline V gene data show CDR1 as SGHAT and CDR2 as FQNNGV. J lost 0 bases, V lost 0 bases, and 2 bases had no gene match. CDR3 nucleotide sequence: TGTGCCAGCAGCTTAGAGGGCGGGAGCTCCTACGAGCAGTACTTC. It translates to CASSLEGGSSYEQYF.

This chain joins TRBV19 and TRBJ1-1, with a weak D call TRBD1 (5 bases). The germline V and J ends were trimmed by 10 bases and 5 bases, with 14 bases remaining between them. The germline CDR1 and CDR2 sequences are LNHDA and SQIVND (reference sequence). CDR3 length: 12 amino acids. This CDR3 is CATRGAGTEAFF. The CDR3, as DNA: TGTGCCACCCGTGGGGCGGGGACTGAAGCTTTCTTT.

V usage is TRBV10-2 and J usage is TRBJ2-7; TRBD2 matches at 10 bases. V lost 4 bases and J lost 5; bases outside the gene matches: 17. This CDR3 region has 18 residues. CDR1 WSHSY and CDR2 SAAADI come from the germline V gene. In DNA form, the CDR3 reads TGCGCCAGCAGTGGTCCCCTACCTTCTAGCGGGAGAGGAAACGAGCAGTACTTC. Translation: CASSGPLPSSGRGNEQYF.

The rearrangement joins TRBV3-1 (or the pseudogene TRBV3-2) to TRBJ1-6; 7 bases are shared with TRBD1. This CDR3 has 17 residues. After removal of 0 bases from V and 10 bases from J, the junction contained 12 bases not matched to a gene. CDR1 and CDR2 from the germline V gene are LGHDT and YNNKEL (reference sequence). CDR3 in DNA: TGTGCCAGCAGCCAAGATCGTTCGAAGGGGACAGACTCACCCCTCCACTTT. Its translation is CASSQDRSKGTDSPLHF.

This rearrangement joins TRBV5-1 to TRBJ2-7; TRBD1 matches 8 bases. CDR1 is SGHRS, CDR2 YFSETQ, per germline. The junction had 21 bases not matched to a gene; V was cut back by 3 bases and J by 7 bases. The CDR3 has 18 residues. As DNA, the CDR3 is TGCGCCAGCAGCTCCGGCCAGGGGGCCCTGACACCCCAATGGGAGCAGTACTTC. This sequence encodes CASSSGQGALTPQWEQYF. The full variable domain, with the rest looked up from reference TRBV5-1 and TRBJ2-7, is KAGVTQTPRYLIKTRGQQVTLSCSPISGHRSVSWYQQTPGQGLQFLFEYFSETQRNKGNFPGRFSGRQFSNSRSEMNVSTLELGDSALYLCASSSGQGALTPQWEQYFGPGTRLTVT.